These 22 T cell receptor beta chains originate from one sample sequenced in a study of monozygotic twins with cystic fibrosis. Using immunoSEQ multiplex PCR, the repertoire was profiled, and TCRdb retains in-frame clones only, with some absent. Here the sample spans just under 20,000 clones, about 90% being singletons. Sequencing input: blood. All receptors come from a girl between 2 and 10 years old with cystic fibrosis.

The table lists this clone with a count of one. The V call is TRBV30, the J call TRBJ2-1; 7 bases are a match to TRBD2. Germline V CDR1 and CDR2: GTSNPN, SVGIG (reference sequence). CDR3 size: 13 residues. V gave up 2 bases and J gave up 10 bases; unmatched junction bases: 8. The CDR3 here is CAWSPNLAGEQFF. In nucleotides, the CDR3 is TGTGCCTGGAGTCCCAATTTAGCGGGCGAGCAGTTCTTC.

The rearrangement links TRBV5-5 to TRBJ2-7, with D perhaps matching TRBD1 or TRBD2 (5 bases each). V lost 2 bases and J 0 bases, leaving 9 bases between the germline ends. From germline, CDR1 is SGHKS and CDR2 YYEKEE (reference sequence). The CDR3 length is 14 residues. The CDR3, as DNA: TGTGCCAGCAGCTTTGGGGGTGGCTCCTACGAGCAGTACTTC. Protein: CASSFGGGSYEQYF.

V usage is TRBV19 and J usage is TRBJ1-5; D is ambiguous. From germline, CDR1 is LNHDA and CDR2 SQIVND (reference sequence). V gave up 5 bases and J gave up 4 bases, with 15 bases separating them. The CDR3 is 15 residues long. The chain's CDR3 is CASSVPGRINQPQHF. CDR3 DNA: TGTGCCAGTAGTGTCCCCGGCCGGATAAATCAGCCCCAGCATTTT. Full variable domain (missing parts from reference TRBV19 and TRBJ1-5): DGGITQSPKYLFRKEGQNVTLSCEQNLNHDAMYWYRQDPGQGLRLIYYSQIVNDFQKGDIAEGYSVSREKKESFPLTVTSAQKNPTAFYLCASSVPGRINQPQHFGDGTRLSIL.

The V call is TRBV30, the J call TRBJ2-5; 9 positions agree with TRBD1. TRBJ2-7 matches the DNA end more closely, so the J call is doubtful. CDR1 and CDR2 (germline): GTSNPN, SVGIG (reference sequence). CDR3 length: 17 residues. The CDR3: CAWSARFRDRVVYEQYF. The CDR3 DNA is TGTGCCTGGAGTGCCCGCTTCCGGGACAGGGTTGTGTACGAGCAGTACTTC.

The chain combines TRBV5-6 with TRBJ2-3; D call uncertain. This CDR3 contains 12 residues. The germline V gene has CDR1 SGHDT and CDR2 YYEEEE. V gave up 6 bases and J gave up 2 bases, with 7 bases separating them. CDR3 sequence reads: CASTFSTDTQYF. CDR3 nucleotides: TGTGCCAGCACCTTCTCCACAGATACGCAGTATTTT.

The CDR3: CSGRALGTEAFF. The CDR3, as DNA: TGCAGCGGCCGGGCTCTGGGAACTGAAGCTTTCTTT. The chain employs TRBV29-1 and TRBJ1-1; D remains ambiguous. This CDR3 has 12 residues. The germline CDR1 and CDR2 sequences are SQVTM and ANQGSEA. V lost 7 bases, J lost 5 bases, and 14 bases lay in between.

The chain links TRBV29-1 to TRBJ2-1; 10 nucleotides align to TRBD2. This CDR3 comprises 14 residues. Trimming took 6 bases from V and 2 from J; bases not matched to a gene: 4. Germline-derived CDR1 and CDR2 are SQVTM and ANQGSEA. CDR3 loop: CSVSGGGTYNEQFF. The CDR3 bases are TGCAGCGTGAGCGGGGGGGGGACCTACAATGAGCAGTTCTTC.

The gene calls are TRBV4-1 and TRBJ2-3; 8 nucleotides line up with TRBD2. Germline assignment: CDR1 MGHRA and CDR2 YSYEKL. The CDR3 is 16 residues long. V shed 2 bases and J 2 bases; nucleotides not matched to a gene: 6. This CDR3 reads CASSQNAGGFTDTQYF. Here the CDR3 DNA reads TGCGCCAGCAGCCAAAACGCGGGAGGCTTCACAGATACGCAGTATTTT.

This clone has only one observation. V usage is TRBV4-1 and J usage is TRBJ2-1, with 14 bases lining up with TRBD2. The CDR3 covers 19 residues. Trimming removed 2 bases from V and 1 base from J; junction bases left unmatched: 7. Germline loops: CDR1 MGHRA, CDR2 YSYEKL. CDR3: CASSQFGTSGGLSYNEQFF. The DNA for the CDR3 is TGCGCCAGCAGCCAATTCGGGACTAGCGGGGGTCTTTCCTACAATGAGCAGTTCTTC.

The chain is built from TRBV11-2 and TRBJ2-7; D is unresolved. Deletions cut 1 base from V and 2 bases from J, with 12 bases between. CDR3 size: 15 residues. The germline gives CDR1 SGHAT, CDR2 FQNNGV. The CDR3 DNA reads TGTGCCAGCAGCTTAGGCCGGACGGGCCCCTACGAGCAGTACTTC. It translates to CASSLGRTGPYEQYF. Based on the CDR3 plus reference TRBV11-2 and TRBJ2-7, the full variable domain is EAGVAQSPRYKIIEKRQSVAFWCNPISGHATLYWYQQILGQGPKLLIQFQNNGVVDDSQLPKDRFSAERLKGVDSTLKIQPAKLEDSAVYLCASSLGRTGPYEQYFGPGTRLTVT.

This chain uses TRBV6-5 with TRBJ2-2, with 9 bases lining up with TRBD1. CDR1 is MNHEY, CDR2 SVGAGI, per germline. There are 15 residues in the CDR3. The V and J ends lost 7 bases and 4 bases, in that order; junction bases with no gene match: 7. CDR3 in DNA: TGTGCCAGCAACCTCGGACAGGGGACCACCGGGGAGCTGTTTTTT. Residues: CASNLGQGTTGELFF.

The chain has TRBV7-2 and TRBJ1-3; 8 nucleotides match TRBD1. In germline, CDR1 is SGHTA, CDR2 FQGNSA. The CDR3 totals 15 residues. The J segment lost 0 bases and the V segment lost 3 bases, leaving 1 base of the junction unmatched. CDR3 residues: CASSFDRGSGNTIYF. The CDR3 bases are TGTGCCAGCAGCTTCGACAGGGGCTCTGGAAACACCATATATTTT.

This chain links TRBV6-6 with TRBJ2-1; unclear D gene. V lost 5 bases and J 6 bases, leaving 5 bases between the germline ends. CDR3 length: 11 amino acids. Germline CDR1 reads MNHNY; CDR2 reads SVGAGI (reference sequence). CDR3 bases: TGTGCCAGCAGTACCCTCAATGAGCAGTTCTTC. It codes for CASSTLNEQFF.

The chain links TRBV27 to TRBJ2-3; D ambiguous. Trimming cost V 4 bases and J 6 bases, with 11 bases left between them. The CDR3 length is 13 residues. Germline CDR1 is MNHEY and CDR2 is SMNVEV (reference sequence). CDR3 nucleotides: TGTGCCAGCAGTTCACAGAGTTACGATACGCAGTATTTT. It specifies CASSSQSYDTQYF.

This chain links TRBV6-5 with TRBJ1-6; D gene unclear. The V end lost 2 bases, the J end lost 7 bases, and 9 bases lay between the germline ends. This CDR3 spans 14 amino acids. Germline CDR1 and CDR2: MNHEY and SVGAGI. As DNA, the CDR3 is TGTGCCAGCAGTTACGAGGCGGCCAATTCACCCCTCCACTTT. Translating it yields CASSYEAANSPLHF.

The J gene is TRBJ1-2, the V gene TRBV6-5, with D unclear. This CDR3 is 15 amino acids long. V gave up 5 bases and J gave up 7 bases, with 20 bases separating them. Germline CDR1 is MNHEY and CDR2 is SVGAGI. The DNA of the CDR3 is TGTGCCAGCAGTCCCGACGCCCCGCTAGGATCTGGCTACACCTTC. It is translated as CASSPDAPLGSGYTF.

The table lists this clone with a few counts. The chain is built from TRBV28 and TRBJ1-5; the match to TRBD1 covers 7 bases. Germline loops: CDR1 MDHEN, CDR2 SYDVKM. The J segment lost 2 bases and the V segment lost 5 bases, leaving 6 bases of the junction unmatched. CDR3 length: 15 residues. The chain's CDR3 is CASSRTGFGNQPQHF. CDR3 sequence (DNA): TGTGCCAGCAGTAGGACAGGATTTGGCAATCAGCCCCAGCATTTT.

V usage is TRBV7-9 and J usage is TRBJ2-3, with 8 bases lining up with TRBD2. CDR3 length: 11 amino acids. CDR1 is SEHNR and CDR2 is FQNEAQ in the germline V gene (reference sequence). The V gene end was trimmed by 3 bases and the J gene end by 14 bases; junction bases not matched to a gene: 4. CDR3 residues: CASSLEREPYF. CDR3 in DNA: TGTGCCAGCAGCTTGGAGCGGGAGCCGTATTTT. Filled out from reference TRBV7-9 and TRBJ2-3, the complete variable domain reads DTGVSQNPRHKITKRGQNVTFRCDPISEHNRLYWYRQTLGQGPEFLTYFQNEAQLEKSRLLSDRFSAERPKGSFSTLEIQRTEQGDSAMYLCASSLEREPYFGPGTRLTVL.

The V and J genes are TRBV30 and TRBJ1-5; 9 nucleotides line up with TRBD1. In germline, CDR1 is GTSNPN, CDR2 SVGIG (reference sequence). This CDR3 spans 17 amino acids. Trimming removed 2 bases from V and 2 bases from J; junction bases left unmatched: 10. The CDR3 nucleotides are TGTGCCTGGAGTCGAAGACAGGGGGATGGTGGCAATCAGCCCCAGCATTTT. It is translated as CAWSRRQGDGGNQPQHF.

This chain joins TRBV6-5 and TRBJ1-2, with D perhaps matching TRBD1 (5 bases). Trimming removed 5 bases from V and 0 bases from J, with 13 bases in between. Germline V gene lookup returns CDR1 MNHEY and CDR2 SVGAGI. The CDR3 length is 15 residues. CDR3 loop: CASSRMTDTNYGYTF. The DNA of the CDR3 is TGTGCCAGCAGTCGAATGACAGATACTAACTATGGCTACACCTTC.

The J gene is TRBJ2-7, the V gene TRBV2; D not certain. The CDR3 totals 10 residues. Trimming removed 6 bases from V and 4 bases from J, with 4 bases in between. Per the germline V gene, CDR1 is SNHLY and CDR2 is FYNNEI. The CDR3 protein is CASRLYEQYF. The DNA of the CDR3 is TGTGCCAGCAGGCTATACGAGCAGTACTTC.

The V gene is TRBV11-2, the J gene TRBJ2-1; no firm D call. The CDR3 consists of 16 residues. In germline, CDR1 is SGHAT, CDR2 FQNNGV. Trimming pared 5 bases from V and 1 base from J, leaving 15 bases between. The CDR3: CASSQIRRMSYNEQFF. In DNA, the CDR3 is TGTGCCAGCAGCCAGATAAGGCGGATGTCCTACAATGAGCAGTTCTTC.